This T cell receptor beta chain is from a study of blood T cells in healthy people across ages. Study-level points and caveats: Lack of knowledge of donor CMV status possibly confounded expanded clonotype changes. Strong correlation existed between TCR beta diversity and naive T cell percentage.

A second PCR of 7 to 11 cycles used a sample-barcoded 5' primer and a J-beta primer mix. TCRdb itself ran the 5' RACE reads through MiXCR, one entry per CDR3 protein. The table shows some 800,000 distinct CDR3 sequences, with 25% occurring only once. Comments on this clonotype: Its target is not known.

Germline trimming cut 1 base from V and 6 bases from J; bases unmatched to any gene: 8. Germline V gene data show CDR1 as SEHNR and CDR2 as FQNEAQ (reference sequence). The length of the CDR3 is 15 residues. The data were also submitted as part of a second study, on T cells of mothers and their children. That work adds: The study recruited a few healthy Caucasian mothers and their six children as donors. At around 1.6 ug per 15 ul, all of the extracted RNA went into cDNA synthesis.

The sample consisted of blood. The clonotype originates from a boy younger than 18 in good health. V gene TRBV7-9 combines with J gene TRBJ2-7, with 8 bases identical to TRBD1. The DNA for the CDR3 is TGTGCCAGCAGCTTAGATCGGACAGGGCGGGTCGAGCAGTACTTC. This sequence encodes CASSLDRTGRVEQYF. Supplemented by reference TRBV7-9 and TRBJ2-7, the full variable domain reads DTGVSQNPRHKITKRGQNVTFRCDPISEHNRLYWYRQTLGQGPEFLTYFQNEAQLEKSRLLSDRFSAERPKGSFSTLEIQRTEQGDSAMYLCASSLDRTGRVEQYFGPGTRLTVT.